The sequence of this T cell receptor beta chain was determined in a study of T cells expressing NK-cell markers (dated by TCRdb to 2020 to 2021). Turning to the overall study: TCR beta-chain repertoires were profiled in sorted CD3+CD56+NKG2C+, CD3+CD56+NKG2C- and CD3+CD56-NKG2C+ T-cell subsets from eight donors. Of the eight sequenced donors, seven were found to be HCMV-seropositive and one was found to be HCMV-seronegative. Randomly selected healthy volunteers, three men and five women, were used as the eight sequenced donors. Illumina HiSeq 2000/2500, MiSeq or NextSeq was used to sequence libraries as 2 x 150 bp reads. What the work shows at the level of the full study, not this receptor alone: In about 6 donors, the dominant CD3+CD56+NKG2C+ clonotypes were found to rank among the top 10 CD8+ clonotypes and to make up roughly 1.0-7.5% of CD8+ T cells. Whether the expanded NKG2C-expressing T cell clones were specific for HCMV antigens remained unclear. Those dominant clonotypes were again the most abundant among CD3+CD56-NKG2C+ cells in a handful of donors, at about 28.3-65%.

To determine HCMV serostatus, a commercial ELISA kit was used to detect HCMV-specific IgG in serum. Ficoll density gradient centrifugation was used to isolate peripheral blood mononuclear cells from blood. These reads were obtained on an Illumina HiSeq 2000. TCR beta cDNA libraries were prepared using 5'RACE template switching, which introduced a universal primer site and unique molecular identifiers. cDNA synthesis was primed from the TCR beta constant segment, followed by two successive PCR amplification steps. The source study handled its data this way. MIGEC was used to demultiplex reads and group the reads by UMI, and MiTCR was used to assemble and quantify clonotypes. To exclude erroneous sequences, any TCR cDNA sequence not supported by at least two reads was discarded. The tcR package was used for downstream repertoire analysis, and clonotypes were matched between fractions using CDR3 nucleotide sequence together with V segment. VDJmatch was used to annotate antigen specificity against VDJdb, with one amino acid substitution in CDR3 permitted. With the reads reprocessed by TCRdb, a single entry stands for each CDR3 protein sequence and no DNA is reported. The V and J calls were determined by TCRdb, not by the authors. The record for this sample contains some 190,000 distinct CDR3 sequences. The top ten clones comprise 20% of the sample.

The CDR3 has 15 amino acids, counting the end cysteine and phenylalanine. This entry has no DNA. From the germline V gene (reference sequence), CDR1 is SGHAT and CDR2 is FQDESV. In regard to this clonotype: Its antigen specificity is not known.

The chain joins TRBV11-1 to TRBJ2-1; TCRdb picks TRBD1, but there is no DNA to check that call. This receptor was obtained from a man between 18 and 69 years old in good health. Input material: blood T cells: a sorted CD56 or NKG2C T cell subset, CD4+ or CD8+ T cells, or bulk PBMC T cells (not recorded which). CDR3 sequence: CASSLAGEGGNEQFF.